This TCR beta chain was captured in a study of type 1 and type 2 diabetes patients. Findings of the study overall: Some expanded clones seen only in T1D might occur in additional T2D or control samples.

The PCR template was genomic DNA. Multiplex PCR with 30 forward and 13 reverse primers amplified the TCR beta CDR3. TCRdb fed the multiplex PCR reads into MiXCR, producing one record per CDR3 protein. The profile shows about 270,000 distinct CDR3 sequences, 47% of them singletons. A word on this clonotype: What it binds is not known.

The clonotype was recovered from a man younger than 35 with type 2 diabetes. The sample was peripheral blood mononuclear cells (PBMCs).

CDR3 nucleotide sequence: TGTGCCAGCAGTTTAGCGCGCGTCTCCTACGAGCAGTACTTC. It translates to CASSLARVSYEQYF. The chain couples TRBV12-3 or TRBV12-4 to TRBJ2-7, with unresolved D. The CDR3 is 14 amino acids. Trimming took 0 bases from V and 0 from J, leaving 6 bases between them.